This record concerns one T cell receptor beta chain sequence. The sample comes from a study of long-term antiretroviral therapy in people with HIV. They ran version v3.0 of the immunoSEQ assay at survey level. The data were produced by immunoSEQ multiplex PCR, yet TCRdb's version contains in-frame clones alone and is incomplete. Here the sample spans about 28,000 clones, about 88% being singletons. Source: unsorted PBMCs, taken 2 years after starting antiretroviral therapy. The origin of this receptor is a man between 50 and 59 years old with HIV.

The CDR3 reads CASSAINGGRTEAFF. DNA for the CDR3: TGTGCCAGCAGCGCAATCAACGGGGGCCGGACTGAAGCTTTCTTT. The V call is TRBV28, the J call TRBJ1-1, with a weak D call TRBD1 (6 bases). V gave up 6 bases and J gave up 5 bases, with 19 bases separating them. The CDR3 has 15 amino acids. CDR1 MDHEN and CDR2 SYDVKM come from the germline V gene. The full variable domain, its missing parts supplied by reference TRBV28 and TRBJ1-1, is DVKVTQSSRYLVKRTGEKVFLECVQDMDHENMFWYRQDPGLGLRLIYFSYDVKMKEKGDIPEGYSVSREKKERFSLILESASTNQTSMYLCASSAINGGRTEAFFGQGTRLTVV.